These 14 T cell receptor beta chains were sequenced from one sample in a study of shared clonotypes between healthy human individuals. Profiling relied on immunoSEQ multiplex PCR, and the TCRdb table lists in-frame clones only, not all of them. Of about 2.3 million clones listed, 85% to 95% are singletons. Input material: naive CD4+ T cells from PBMCs. Sample subset: CD45RA+ positively selected. The receptor source for this set is a man younger than 35 in good health. Some clones in this sample may be carry-over from other donors' samples.

The chain uses TRBV18 and TRBJ2-1, with D perhaps matching TRBD1 (7 bases). The germline V gene encodes CDR1 KGHSH and CDR2 LQKENI. CDR3 length equals 16 residues. The V end lost 3 bases, the J end lost 7 bases, and 19 bases lay between the germline ends. In nucleotides, the CDR3 is TGTGCCAGCTCACCTCAGACAGGGAGTAGCGGAAATGAGCAGTTCTTC. It translates to CASSPQTGSSGNEQFF.

The genes are TRBV19 and TRBJ2-5, with no clear D. This CDR3 has 14 residues. From germline, CDR1 is LNHDA and CDR2 SQIVND (reference sequence). V was clipped by 0 bases and J by 4 bases, with 9 bases between them. CDR3 sequence reads: CASSIDGSRETQYF. The CDR3 DNA is TGTGCCAGTAGTATAGATGGCAGCAGAGAGACCCAGTACTTC.

This sequence joins TRBV19 and TRBJ2-7, with TRBD1 matching 7 bases. Germline trimming cut 5 bases from V and 3 bases from J; bases unmatched to any gene: 4. Germline CDR1 LNHDA, CDR2 SQIVND (reference sequence). CDR3 length: 13 residues. The CDR3 nucleotides read TGTGCCAGTAGTTCGGCAGGGGGCTACGAGCAGTACTTC. Translated, it gives CASSSAGGYEQYF.

The V call is TRBV2, the J call TRBJ2-3, with 7 bases fitting TRBD2. J gave up 4 bases and V 4 bases, and 2 bases lay outside the gene matches. CDR1 and CDR2 (germline): SNHLY, FYNNEI. This CDR3 is 13 amino acids long. CDR3 bases: TGTGCCAGCAGTGTTACTAGCGCAGATACGCAGTATTTT. This gives the protein CASSVTSADTQYF.

The rearrangement links TRBV5-8 to TRBJ2-1; D possibly corresponds to TRBD2 (5 bases). Per germline, CDR1 SGHTS and CDR2 YDEGEE. CDR3 length: 16 amino acids. The V and J ends lost 1 base and 2 bases respectively, with 13 bases between them. The CDR3 sequence: CASSLLSGVTYNEQFF. CDR3 coding DNA: TGTGCCAGCAGCTTGTTATCCGGGGTGACCTACAATGAGCAGTTCTTC.

A note on this clone: In the same sample, other DNA sequences code for this CDR3. V gene TRBV7-2 combines with J gene TRBJ2-1; D gene unclear. This CDR3 is built from 13 residues. The germline CDR1 and CDR2 sequences are SGHTA and FQGNSA. Trimming left V 1 base short and J 4 bases short, with 5 bases between. The CDR3 DNA reads TGTGCCAGCAGCTTAGGGCGTTACAATGAGCAGTTCTTC. This translates into CASSLGRYNEQFF.

The V call is TRBV13, the J call TRBJ2-1; TRBD2 agrees at 16 bases. The V segment lost 5 bases and the J segment 4 bases; nucleotides outside the gene matches: 14. CDR1 PRHDT and CDR2 FYEKMQ come from the germline V gene (reference sequence). CDR3 length: 20 amino acids. CDR3 residues: CASSTIPGLAGGPRYNEQFF. The DNA of the CDR3 is TGTGCCAGCAGCACGATACCGGGACTAGCGGGAGGGCCTAGGTACAATGAGCAGTTCTTC. The full variable domain, with the rest looked up from reference TRBV13 and TRBJ2-1, is AAGVIQSPRHLIKEKRETATLKCYPIPRHDTVYWYQQGPGQDPQFLISFYEKMQSDKGSIPDRFSAQQFSDYHSELNMSSLELGDSALYFCASSTIPGLAGGPRYNEQFFGPGTRLTVL.

Points on this clone: Distinct nucleotide sequences in the sample also encode this CDR3. The chain joins TRBV18 to TRBJ1-1; D is unclear. Trimming removed 3 bases from V and 4 bases from J, with 9 bases in between. This CDR3 has 13 residues. Germline V gene lookup returns CDR1 KGHSH and CDR2 LQKENI. CDR3 residues: CASSPGVGTEAFF. The CDR3 DNA follows: TGTGCCAGCTCACCCGGGGTGGGCACTGAAGCTTTCTTT.

The V gene is TRBV28, the J gene TRBJ1-4; no definite D call. The V end lost 3 bases, the J end lost 7 bases, and 18 bases lay between the germline ends. This CDR3 contains 16 residues. The germline CDR1 and CDR2 sequences are MDHEN and SYDVKM. The CDR3, as DNA: TGTGCCAGCAGTTTGGAGTTACACCCACGGCGTGAAAAACTGTTTTTT. This codes for CASSLELHPRREKLFF. Full variable domain (outside the CDR3, taken from reference TRBV28 and TRBJ1-4): DVKVTQSSRYLVKRTGEKVFLECVQDMDHENMFWYRQDPGLGLRLIYFSYDVKMKEKGDIPEGYSVSREKKERFSLILESASTNQTSMYLCASSLELHPRREKLFFGSGTQLSVL.

This chain connects TRBV27 to TRBJ2-7; 10 bases agree with TRBD2. Germline V gene sequence: CDR1 MNHEY, CDR2 SMNVEV (reference sequence). V was clipped by 2 bases and J by 4 bases; unmatched bases: 8. The CDR3 length is 16 residues. The CDR3 loop is CASSLLAGVSPYEQYF. The DNA for the CDR3 is TGTGCCAGCAGTTTACTAGCGGGAGTAAGTCCTTACGAGCAGTACTTC.

This clone has just one count. V gene TRBV12-5 combines with J gene TRBJ2-7; 8 bases match TRBD2. The CDR3 is 17 residues long. Germline V gives CDR1 LGHNT, CDR2 FRNRAP. Germline trimming cut 5 bases from V and 2 bases from J; bases unmatched to any gene: 14. CDR3 DNA: TGTGCTAGTGGTGTGGCCCGTCTCGGGAGGGAGACCTACGAGCAGTACTTC. It specifies CASGVARLGRETYEQYF.

The chain is built from TRBV4-1 and TRBJ2-3; 9 bases align to TRBD1. This CDR3 has 15 amino acids. After removal of 7 bases from V and 5 bases from J, the junction contained 10 bases not matched to a gene. CDR1 is MGHRA, CDR2 YSYEKL, per germline. The CDR3 loop reads CASNPRGQGQDTQYF. The DNA of the CDR3 is TGCGCCAGCAACCCTCGGGGACAGGGACAAGATACGCAGTATTTT.

The chain recombines TRBV6-1 with TRBJ1-2; D perhaps matches TRBD1 (5 bases). The CDR3 runs to 15 residues. V was clipped by 7 bases and J by 2 bases, with 17 bases between them. CDR1 and CDR2 from the germline V gene are MNHNS and SASEGT. The CDR3 DNA reads as TGTGCCAGCAACCCCATCCGGGGGTCCAACTATGGCTACACCTTC. Translated, it gives CASNPIRGSNYGYTF.

In its sample, this clone was seen once. The gene calls are TRBV30 and TRBJ1-1; weak D call: TRBD1 (5 bases). The CDR3 contains 17 residues. Deletions cut 0 bases from V and 1 base from J, with 18 bases between. Per the germline V gene, CDR1 is GTSNPN and CDR2 is SVGIG (reference sequence). CDR3 protein: CAWSVHGGASPNTEAFF. The CDR3 DNA is TGTGCCTGGAGTGTACATGGGGGAGCTTCCCCGAACACTGAAGCTTTCTTT.